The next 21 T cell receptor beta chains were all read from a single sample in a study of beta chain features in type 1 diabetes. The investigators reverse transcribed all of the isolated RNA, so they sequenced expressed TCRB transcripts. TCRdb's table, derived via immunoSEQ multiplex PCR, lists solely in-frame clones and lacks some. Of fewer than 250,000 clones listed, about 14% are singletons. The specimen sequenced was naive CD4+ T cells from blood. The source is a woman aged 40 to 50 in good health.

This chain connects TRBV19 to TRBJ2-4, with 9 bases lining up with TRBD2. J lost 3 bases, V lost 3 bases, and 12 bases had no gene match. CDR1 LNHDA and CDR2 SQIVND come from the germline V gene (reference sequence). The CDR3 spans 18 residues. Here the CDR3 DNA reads TGTGCCAGTAGTATTAAGGAGCTAGCGGGGTCGGTCAAAAACATTCAGTACTTC. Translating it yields CASSIKELAGSVKNIQYF. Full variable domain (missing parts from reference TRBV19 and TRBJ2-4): DGGITQSPKYLFRKEGQNVTLSCEQNLNHDAMYWYRQDPGQGLRLIYYSQIVNDFQKGDIAEGYSVSREKKESFPLTVTSAQKNPTAFYLCASSIKELAGSVKNIQYFGAGTRLSVL.

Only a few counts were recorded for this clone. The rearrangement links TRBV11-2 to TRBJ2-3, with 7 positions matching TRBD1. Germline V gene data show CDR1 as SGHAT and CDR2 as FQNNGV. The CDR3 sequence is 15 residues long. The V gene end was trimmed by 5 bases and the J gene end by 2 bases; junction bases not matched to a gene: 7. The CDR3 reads CASSLRTGPTDTQYF. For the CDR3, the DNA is TGTGCCAGCAGCCTACGGACAGGCCCCACAGATACGCAGTATTTT.

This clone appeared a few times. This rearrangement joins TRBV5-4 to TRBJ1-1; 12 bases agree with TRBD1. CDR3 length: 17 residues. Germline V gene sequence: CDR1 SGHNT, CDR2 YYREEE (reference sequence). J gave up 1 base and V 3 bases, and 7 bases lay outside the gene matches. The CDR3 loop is CASSSRDRGPGNTEAFF. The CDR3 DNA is TGTGCCAGCAGCTCCCGGGACAGGGGGCCAGGGAACACTGAAGCTTTCTTT.

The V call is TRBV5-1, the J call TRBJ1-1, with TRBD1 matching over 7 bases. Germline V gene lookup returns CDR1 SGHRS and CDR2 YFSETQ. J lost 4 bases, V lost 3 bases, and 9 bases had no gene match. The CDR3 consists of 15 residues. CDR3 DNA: TGCGCCAGCAGCTCGGGAACAGGGGTGGGCACTGAAGCTTTCTTT. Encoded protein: CASSSGTGVGTEAFF.

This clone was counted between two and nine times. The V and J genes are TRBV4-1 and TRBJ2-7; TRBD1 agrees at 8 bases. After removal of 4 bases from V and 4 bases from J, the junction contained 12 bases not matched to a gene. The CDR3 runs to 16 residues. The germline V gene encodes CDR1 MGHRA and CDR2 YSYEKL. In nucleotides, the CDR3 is TGCGCCAGCAGCCCCCCAGGGAACAGGGGGTTTTACGAGCAGTACTTC. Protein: CASSPPGNRGFYEQYF.

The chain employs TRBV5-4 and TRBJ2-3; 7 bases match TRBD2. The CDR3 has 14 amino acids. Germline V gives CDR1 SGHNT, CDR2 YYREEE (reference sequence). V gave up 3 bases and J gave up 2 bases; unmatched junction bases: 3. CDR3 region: CASSWGTTTDTQYF. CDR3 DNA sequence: TGTGCCAGCAGCTGGGGGACTACCACAGATACGCAGTATTTT.

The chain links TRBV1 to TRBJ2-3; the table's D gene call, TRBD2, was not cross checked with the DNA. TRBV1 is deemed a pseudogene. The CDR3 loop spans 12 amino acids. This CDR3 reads CTKCGGANTQYF. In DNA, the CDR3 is TGCACCAAGTGCGGGGGGGCAAATACGCAGTATTTT.

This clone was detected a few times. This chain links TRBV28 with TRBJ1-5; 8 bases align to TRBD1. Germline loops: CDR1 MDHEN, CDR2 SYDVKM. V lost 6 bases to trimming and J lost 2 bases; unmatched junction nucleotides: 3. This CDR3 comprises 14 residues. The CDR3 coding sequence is TGTGCCAGCAGCACAGGGGGAGGCAATCAGCCCCAGCATTTT. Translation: CASSTGGGNQPQHF.

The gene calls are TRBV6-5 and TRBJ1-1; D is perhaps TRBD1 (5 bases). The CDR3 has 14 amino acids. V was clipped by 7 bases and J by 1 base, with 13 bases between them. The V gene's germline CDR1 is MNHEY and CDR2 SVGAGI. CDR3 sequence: CASTHGGGNTEAFF. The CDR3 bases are TGTGCCAGCACCCACGGCGGGGGGAACACTGAAGCTTTCTTT.

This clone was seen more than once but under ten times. The CDR3 is CASSLGGGYGYTF. In DNA form, the CDR3 reads TGTGCCAGCAGCTTAGGAGGGGGATATGGCTACACCTTC. The chain links TRBV7-9 to TRBJ1-2; D may be TRBD1 (6 bases). Between the trimmed V and J ends, which lost 1 base and 5 bases, there was a span of 8 bases. Germline loops: CDR1 SEHNR, CDR2 FQNEAQ (reference sequence). This CDR3 is 13 amino acids long.

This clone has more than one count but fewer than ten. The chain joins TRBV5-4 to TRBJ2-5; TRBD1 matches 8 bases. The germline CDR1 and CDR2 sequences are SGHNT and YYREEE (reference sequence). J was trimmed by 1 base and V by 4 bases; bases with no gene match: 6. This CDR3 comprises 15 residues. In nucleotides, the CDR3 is TGTGCCAGCAGCCCACGGACAGGGCTCCAAGAGACCCAGTACTTC. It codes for CASSPRTGLQETQYF.

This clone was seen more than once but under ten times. The CDR3 loop reads CASSPESPNTEAFF. As DNA, the CDR3 is TGTGCCAGCAGCCCGGAGTCCCCGAACACTGAAGCTTTCTTT. The J gene is TRBJ1-1, the V gene TRBV7-9; D is undetermined. V lost 5 bases and J 1 base, leaving 11 bases between the germline ends. The CDR3 has 14 residues. Germline lookup yields CDR1 SEHNR and CDR2 FQNEAQ (reference sequence).

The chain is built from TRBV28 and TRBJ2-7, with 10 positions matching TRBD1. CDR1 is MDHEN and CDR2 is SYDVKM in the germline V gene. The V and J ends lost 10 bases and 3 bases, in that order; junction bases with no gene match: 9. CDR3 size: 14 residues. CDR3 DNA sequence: TGTGCCATCGTGGGGGGACAGGGGTTCTACGAGCAGTACTTC. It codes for CAIVGGQGFYEQYF. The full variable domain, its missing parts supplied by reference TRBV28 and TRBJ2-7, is DVKVTQSSRYLVKRTGEKVFLECVQDMDHENMFWYRQDPGLGLRLIYFSYDVKMKEKGDIPEGYSVSREKKERFSLILESASTNQTSMYLCAIVGGQGFYEQYFGPGTRLTVT.

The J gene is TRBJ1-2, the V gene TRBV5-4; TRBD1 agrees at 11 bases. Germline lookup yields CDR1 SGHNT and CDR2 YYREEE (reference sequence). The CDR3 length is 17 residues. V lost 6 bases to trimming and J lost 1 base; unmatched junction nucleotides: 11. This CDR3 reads CASTSLGQGGFNYGYTF. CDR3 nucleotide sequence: TGTGCCAGCACCTCCTTGGGACAGGGGGGTTTTAACTATGGCTACACCTTC.

CDR3 DNA: TGTGCCAGCAGCGGGACAGGGGGGAATGAAAAACTGTTTTTT. It specifies CASSGTGGNEKLFF. The V and J genes are TRBV5-4 and TRBJ1-4; 11 bases line up with TRBD1. J was trimmed by 5 bases and V by 4 bases; bases with no gene match: 1. CDR1 is SGHNT and CDR2 is YYREEE in the germline V gene (reference sequence). The CDR3 is 14 residues long.

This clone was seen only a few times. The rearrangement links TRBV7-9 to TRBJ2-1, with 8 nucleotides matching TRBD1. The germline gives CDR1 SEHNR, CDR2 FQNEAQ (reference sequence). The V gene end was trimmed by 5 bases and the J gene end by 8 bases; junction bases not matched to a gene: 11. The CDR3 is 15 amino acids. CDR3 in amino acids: CASSLPGQAKDEQFF. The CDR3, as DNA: TGTGCCAGCAGCCTACCGGGACAGGCCAAAGATGAGCAGTTCTTC.

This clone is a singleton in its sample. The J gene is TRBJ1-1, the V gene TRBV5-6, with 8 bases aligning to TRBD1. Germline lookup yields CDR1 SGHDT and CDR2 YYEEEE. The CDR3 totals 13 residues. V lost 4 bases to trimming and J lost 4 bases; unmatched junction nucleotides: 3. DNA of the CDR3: TGTGCCAGCAGCCGTACAGGGGGCACTGAAGCTTTCTTT. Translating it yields CASSRTGGTEAFF. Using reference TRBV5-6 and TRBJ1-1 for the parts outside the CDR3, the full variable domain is DAGVTQSPTHLIKTRGQQVTLRCSPKSGHDTVSWYQQALGQGPQFIFQYYEEEERQRGNFPDRFSGHQFPNYSSELNVNALLLGDSALYLCASSRTGGTEAFFGQGTRLTVV.

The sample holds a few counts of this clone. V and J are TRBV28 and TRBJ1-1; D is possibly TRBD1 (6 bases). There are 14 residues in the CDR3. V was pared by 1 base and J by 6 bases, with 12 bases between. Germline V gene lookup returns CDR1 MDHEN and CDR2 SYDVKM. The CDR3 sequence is CASSLSTGRAEAFF. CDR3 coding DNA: TGTGCCAGCAGTTTATCCACAGGGAGGGCTGAAGCTTTCTTT. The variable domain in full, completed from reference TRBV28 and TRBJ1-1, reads DVKVTQSSRYLVKRTGEKVFLECVQDMDHENMFWYRQDPGLGLRLIYFSYDVKMKEKGDIPEGYSVSREKKERFSLILESASTNQTSMYLCASSLSTGRAEAFFGQGTRLTVV.

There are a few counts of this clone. CDR3 nucleotide sequence: TGTGCCAGCTCACCTGACAGGGGGGGCTATGGCTACACCTTC. It translates to CASSPDRGGYGYTF. The genes are TRBV18 and TRBJ1-2; 9 bases are shared with TRBD1. Germline CDR1 reads KGHSH; CDR2 reads LQKENI. This CDR3 comprises 14 residues. V lost 3 bases, J lost 4 bases, and 3 bases stayed unmatched.

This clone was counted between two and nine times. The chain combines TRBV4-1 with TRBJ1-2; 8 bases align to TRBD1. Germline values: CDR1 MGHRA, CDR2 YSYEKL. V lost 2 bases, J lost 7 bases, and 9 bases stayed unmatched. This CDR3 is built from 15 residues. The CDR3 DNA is TGCGCCAGCAGCCAACCGGACAGGGTTTTAAGTGGCTACACCTTC. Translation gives CASSQPDRVLSGYTF.

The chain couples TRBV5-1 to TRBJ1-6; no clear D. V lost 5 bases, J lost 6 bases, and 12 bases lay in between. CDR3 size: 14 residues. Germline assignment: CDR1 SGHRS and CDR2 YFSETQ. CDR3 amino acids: CASREAGSNSPLHF. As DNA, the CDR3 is TGCGCCAGCAGAGAAGCTGGGAGTAATTCACCCCTCCACTTT. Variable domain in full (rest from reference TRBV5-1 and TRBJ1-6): KAGVTQTPRYLIKTRGQQVTLSCSPISGHRSVSWYQQTPGQGLQFLFEYFSETQRNKGNFPGRFSGRQFSNSRSEMNVSTLELGDSALYLCASREAGSNSPLHFGNGTRLTVT.